The clone carrying this T cell receptor (beta chain) has at least ten counts. TCRdb used MiXCR to reprocess the 5' RACE reads, holding one entry per CDR3 protein. The sample comprises 450,000 or so distinct CDR3 sequences, about 18% of which are singletons, and 10% to 15% rests with the top ten. This record belongs to a study of identical twins. The germline V and J ends were trimmed by 2 bases and 4 bases, with 11 bases remaining between them. The CDR3 consists of 15 residues. CDR1 and CDR2 (germline): LGHNA, YSLEER. The V and J genes are TRBV4-3 and TRBJ1-4, with D unclear. Input material: naive T cells sorted from blood. This TCR derives from a man between 45 and 60 years old in good health. The CDR3 nucleotides read TGCGCCAGCAGCCAAAATCCCTCCGGTAATGAAAAACTGTTTTTT. It translates to CASSQNPSGNEKLFF.